The TCR beta chain under discussion was sequenced for a study of T cells in Graves' hyperthyroidism and ophthalmopathy. TCR beta CDR3 sequences were amplified from RNA transcripts. First-round RT-PCR with HTBI primers amplified the TCR CDR3 region. TCRdb processed the multiplex PCR reads anew with MiXCR; each CDR3 protein has one entry. The table shows hundreds of thousands of distinct CDR3 sequences, with 14% occurring only once. This clonotype was seen once. Germline-derived CDR1 and CDR2 are MNHEY and SVGEGT. V gave up 7 bases and J gave up 2 bases, with 12 bases separating them. The CDR3 has 13 amino acids.

Sequenced input: blood. V gene TRBV6-2 or TRBV6-3 combines with J gene TRBJ2-7, with no clear D. This clonotype was sampled from a woman in her 30s with Graves' hyperthyroidism that later progressed to Graves' ophthalmopathy. The CDR3 DNA reads TGTGCCAGCACCCGAGGACGGGCCTACGAGCAGTACTTC. As protein: CASTRGRAYEQYF.